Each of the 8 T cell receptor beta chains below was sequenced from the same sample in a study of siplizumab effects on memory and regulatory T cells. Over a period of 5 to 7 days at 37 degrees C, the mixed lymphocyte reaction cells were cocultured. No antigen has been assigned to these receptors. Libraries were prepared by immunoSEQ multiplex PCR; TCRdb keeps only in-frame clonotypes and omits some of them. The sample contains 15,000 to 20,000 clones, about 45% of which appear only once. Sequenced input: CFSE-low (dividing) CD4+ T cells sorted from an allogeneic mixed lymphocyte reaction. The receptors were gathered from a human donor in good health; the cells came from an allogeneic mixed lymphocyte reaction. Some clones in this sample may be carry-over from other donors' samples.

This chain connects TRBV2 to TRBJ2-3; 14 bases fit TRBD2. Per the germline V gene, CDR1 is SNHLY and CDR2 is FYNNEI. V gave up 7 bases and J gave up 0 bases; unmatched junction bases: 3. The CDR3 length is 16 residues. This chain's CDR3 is CASTRLAGGSTDTQYF. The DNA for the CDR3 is TGTGCCAGCACTAGACTAGCGGGGGGGAGCACAGATACGCAGTATTTT.

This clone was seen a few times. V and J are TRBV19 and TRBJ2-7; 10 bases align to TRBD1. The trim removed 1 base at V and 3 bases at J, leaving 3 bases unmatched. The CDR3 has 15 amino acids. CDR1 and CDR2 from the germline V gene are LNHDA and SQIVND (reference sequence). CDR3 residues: CASSIARTGGYEQYF. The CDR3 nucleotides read TGTGCCAGTAGTATAGCTCGGACAGGGGGCTACGAGCAGTACTTC.

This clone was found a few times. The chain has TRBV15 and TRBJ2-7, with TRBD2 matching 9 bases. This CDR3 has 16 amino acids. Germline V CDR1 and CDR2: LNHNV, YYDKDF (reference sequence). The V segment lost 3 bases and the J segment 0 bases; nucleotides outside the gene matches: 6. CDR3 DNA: TGTGCCACCAGCAGGGTTCTAGCGGGGAGCTCCTACGAGCAGTACTTC. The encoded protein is CATSRVLAGSSYEQYF.

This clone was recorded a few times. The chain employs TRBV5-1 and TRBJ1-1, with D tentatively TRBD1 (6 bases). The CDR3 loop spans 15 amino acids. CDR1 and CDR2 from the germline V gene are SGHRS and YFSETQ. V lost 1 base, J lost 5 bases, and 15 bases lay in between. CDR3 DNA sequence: TGCGCCAGCAGCTTGATCGTGGGGGCTGGTACTGAAGCTTTCTTT. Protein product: CASSLIVGAGTEAFF. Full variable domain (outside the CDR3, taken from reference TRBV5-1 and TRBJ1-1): KAGVTQTPRYLIKTRGQQVTLSCSPISGHRSVSWYQQTPGQGLQFLFEYFSETQRNKGNFPGRFSGRQFSNSRSEMNVSTLELGDSALYLCASSLIVGAGTEAFFGQGTRLTVV.

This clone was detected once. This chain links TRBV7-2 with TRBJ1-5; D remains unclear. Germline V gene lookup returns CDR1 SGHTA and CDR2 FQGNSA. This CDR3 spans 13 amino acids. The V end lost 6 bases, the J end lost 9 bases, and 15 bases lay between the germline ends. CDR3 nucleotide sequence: TGTGCCAGCAGGGCTAATGGGGAGAGGCCCCAGCATTTT. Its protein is CASRANGERPQHF. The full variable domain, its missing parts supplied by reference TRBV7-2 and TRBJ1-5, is GAGVSQSPSNKVTEKGKDVELRCDPISGHTALYWYRQSLGQGLEFLIYFQGNSAPDKSGLPSDRFSAERTGGSVSTLTIQRTQQEDSAVYLCASRANGERPQHFGDGTRLSIL.

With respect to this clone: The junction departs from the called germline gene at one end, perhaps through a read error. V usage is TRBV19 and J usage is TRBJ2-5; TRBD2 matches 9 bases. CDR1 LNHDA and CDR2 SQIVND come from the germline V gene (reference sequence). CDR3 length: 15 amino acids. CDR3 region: CACSGPGPAGGAQYF. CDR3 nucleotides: TGTGCCTGTAGTGGACCGGGACCAGCGGGGGGCGCCCAGTACTTC.

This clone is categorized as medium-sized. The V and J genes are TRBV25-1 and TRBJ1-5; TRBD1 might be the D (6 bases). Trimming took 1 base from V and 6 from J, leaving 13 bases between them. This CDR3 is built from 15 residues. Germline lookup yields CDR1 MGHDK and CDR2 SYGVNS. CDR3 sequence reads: CASSESEGVGQPQHF. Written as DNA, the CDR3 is TGTGCCAGCAGTGAATCAGAGGGGGTAGGTCAGCCCCAGCATTTT.

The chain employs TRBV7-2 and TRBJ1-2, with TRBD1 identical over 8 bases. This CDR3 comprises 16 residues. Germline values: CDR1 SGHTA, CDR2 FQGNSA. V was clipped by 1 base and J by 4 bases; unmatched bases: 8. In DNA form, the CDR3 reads TGTGCCAGCAGCTTAGATCTGGCAGGGGGCGCCTATGGCTACACCTTC. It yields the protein CASSLDLAGGAYGYTF.